This TCR beta chain came from a study of blood T cell repertoires in COVID-19 (dated by TCRdb to 2020 to 2021). With respect to the entire study: Collaborator samples came from the United States, Italy and Spain and covered acute and convalescent phases of COVID-19. The material from the prospective study consisted of cDNA or gDNA derived from T cells, B-cell-depleted T cells, or PBMCs. Deeply sampled blood TCRbeta repertoires from subjects exposed to, actively infected with, or recovered from COVID-19 were included in the dataset. The repertoires were released in a freely available public database intended as a resource for research on the immune response to SARS-CoV-2. The samples were drawn from two sources: the first 160 participants of the ongoing ImmuneRACE study, and 950 to 1,500 subjects contributed by 6 global collaborators. The sample metadata nearly always contained a de-identified subject ID, COVID-19 status, age in years and sex. Where available, HLA class I and class II types were taken from metadata supplied by the sample provider and were not determined by assay-based typing. Overall study results and their limits: The amount of clinical and demographic metadata varied by source and participant and was provided uncurated.

With regard to this clone: Its antigen specificity is not known. Qualities for individual bases were not recorded, and no much larger clone is one base off. Other DNA sequences in the sample encode the same CDR3.

The immunoSEQ Assay, a bias-controlled multiplex PCR, was used to amplify TCRbeta CDR3 regions from genomic DNA. In the original analysis: Within the assay, amplification of reference gene primers was used to estimate how many nucleated cells each sample contained. To quantify the absolute abundance of each unique TCRbeta CDR3 rearrangement, sequence reads were collapsed and filtered. For each sample, productive Simpson clonality was calculated as the square root of Simpson's diversity index across productive rearrangements. TCRdb took this table from immuneACCESS and kept in-frame rearrangements with V and J called. Such tables lack part of the clones; where checked against another copy, unresolved V genes explain under half of the gap, and the rest is unexplained. The V and J calls and clone size were taken over from that table, and D and trimming were inferred from the DNA. This sample lists 380,000 or so clones; 88% were detected once. The top ten hold over 2% of the sample.

The germline ends are 7 bases apart after V is trimmed by 6 bases and J by 1 base. For CDR1 and CDR2, the germline V gene lists MNHEY and SVGAGI. The CDR3 goes from the cysteine to the phenylalanine over 12 residues. The retained sequence is limited to the CDR3, 36 bases, with the frame set at the first base. In the prospective study, participants were about 18 to 89 years old, resided in under 30 geographic areas of the United States, and were enrolled through a virtual design. In the prospective study, participants were assigned to cohorts based on the clinical history participants reported in a screening survey and a study questionnaire. Each participant in the prospective study had whole blood, serum and a nasopharyngeal or oropharyngeal swab collected by mobile phlebotomists. Additional blood draws and questionnaires over an approximately two-month period could optionally be provided by prospective study participants. Before DNA extraction, prospective study blood samples were shipped either frozen or at room temperature.

The clonotype comes from a woman aged 40 to 49 with acute COVID-19. The receptor chain draws on TRBV6-5 and TRBJ2-7; the D gene cannot be resolved reliably. Source material: PBMCs or T cells enriched from blood (not recorded which). The nucleotide sequence is given as TGTGCCAGCAGGGGCAGTTCCTACGAGCAGTACTTC. Protein translation: CASRGSSYEQYF.